Listed below are T cell receptor beta chains from one sample, sequenced in a study of T cells after posttransplantation cyclophosphamide. Libraries were prepared by immunoSEQ multiplex PCR; TCRdb keeps only in-frame clonotypes and omits some of them. The sample includes under 7,500 clones, none of them occurring once. This specimen consisted of PBMCs, obtained after allogeneic stem cell transplant with posttransplant cyclophosphamide. The receptors derive from a female patient in her fifties or sixties who received an allogeneic stem cell transplant from an unrelated donor, was CMV-positive, and had acute GVHD only. Some of the T cells may derive from the graft donor. CDR3s include the opening cysteine and the closing phenylalanine or tryptophan. The order of the fields is D gene, V gene, clone size, J gene, CDR3 DNA, CDR3 protein. D genes are given only for firm matches. A clone size is listed for some rows: how often the clone was seen (once, few, many), or a class if it is expanded.

d_gene: -
v_gene: TRBV7-8
abundance: many
j_gene: TRBJ2-1
CDR3nt: TGTGCCAGCAGCTTAGAATTCGGCTCCTACAATGAGCAGTTCTTC
CDR3aa: CASSLEFGSYNEQFF

d_gene: -
v_gene: TRBV19
abundance: few
j_gene: TRBJ1-5
CDR3nt: TGTGCCAGTAGTACAGGGTTTCAGCCCCAGCATTTT
CDR3aa: CASSTGFQPQHF

d_gene: TRBD1
v_gene: TRBV7-9
abundance: many
j_gene: TRBJ1-1
CDR3nt: TGTGCCAGCAGAACCGACAGGGGAACTGAAGCTTTCTTT
CDR3aa: CASRTDRGTEAFF

d_gene: -
v_gene: TRBV5-1
abundance: medium-sized
j_gene: TRBJ1-1
CDR3nt: TGCGCCAGCAGCTCCCTCACCCCGGGGACTGAAGCTTTCTTT
CDR3aa: CASSSLTPGTEAFF

d_gene: -
v_gene: TRBV19
abundance: -
j_gene: TRBJ2-2
CDR3nt: TGTGCCAGTAGTCCCCCTGGACTTGTCACCGGGGAGCTGTTTTTT
CDR3aa: CASSPPGLVTGELFF

d_gene: TRBD1
v_gene: TRBV5-8
abundance: few
j_gene: TRBJ2-1
CDR3nt: TGTGCTAGCAGCGTGACAGGGGTCCGCCCTATGGAGCAGTTCTTC
CDR3aa: CASSVTGVRPMEQFF

d_gene: -
v_gene: TRBV30
abundance: many
j_gene: TRBJ2-3
CDR3nt: TGTGCTACGGGGGGCAGCGGGTATAAAGATACGCAGTATTTT
CDR3aa: CATGGSGYKDTQYF

d_gene: -
v_gene: TRBV18
abundance: many
j_gene: TRBJ1-1
CDR3nt: TGTGCCAGCTCACCGAACCAACAGGGAATGAACACTGAAGCTTTCTTT
CDR3aa: CASSPNQQGMNTEAFF

d_gene: -
v_gene: TRBV5-4
abundance: many
j_gene: TRBJ2-2
CDR3nt: TGTGCCAGCAGGTCGGGGGGCAGTCGGGCGAACACCGGGGAGCTGTTTTTT
CDR3aa: CASRSGGSRANTGELFF

d_gene: -
v_gene: TRBV6-5
abundance: medium-sized
j_gene: TRBJ1-1
CDR3nt: TGTGCCAGCAGTTACGGGGCTCCTAGGGGCACTGAAGCTTTCTTT
CDR3aa: CASSYGAPRGTEAFF

d_gene: -
v_gene: TRBV21-1
abundance: many
j_gene: TRBJ1-2
CDR3nt: TGTGCCAGCAGCAAAAGAAACCTATTGTTCTATGGCTACACCTTC
CDR3aa: CASSKRNLLFYGYTF

d_gene: TRBD2
v_gene: TRBV6-1
abundance: many
j_gene: TRBJ2-1
CDR3nt: TGTGCCAGCCAGGGAGCGGGAGCTATCAATGGGGGGCAGTTCTTC
CDR3aa: CASQGAGAINGGQFF

d_gene: -
v_gene: TRBV15
abundance: few
j_gene: TRBJ2-1
CDR3nt: TGTGCCACCAGCAGAGATGAAGCCGGGTCCAATGAGCAGTTCTTC
CDR3aa: CATSRDEAGSNEQFF

d_gene: -
v_gene: TRBV7-7
abundance: many
j_gene: TRBJ2-2
CDR3nt: TGTGCTAGCAGCCAGGCCCTTGAGAGAAACACCGGGGAGCTGTTTTTT
CDR3aa: CASSQALERNTGELFF

d_gene: -
v_gene: TRBV4-1
abundance: many
j_gene: TRBJ2-1
CDR3nt: TGCGCCAGCAGCCAACCCTCACTAGTGAATGAGCAGTTCTTC
CDR3aa: CASSQPSLVNEQFF

d_gene: -
v_gene: TRBV7-2
abundance: many
j_gene: TRBJ1-4
CDR3nt: TGTGCCAGCAGTTATCACCCTCGAATCGGTGAAAAACTGTTTTTT
CDR3aa: CASSYHPRIGEKLFF

d_gene: -
v_gene: TRBV9
abundance: few
j_gene: TRBJ2-4
CDR3nt: TGTGCCAGCAGCCCCCGACTAGGAGGGGGCCCCAAAAACATTCAGTACTTC
CDR3aa: CASSPRLGGGPKNIQYF

d_gene: TRBD2
v_gene: TRBV7-9
abundance: many
j_gene: TRBJ2-3
CDR3nt: TGTGCCAGCAGCCCGACTAGCGGGAGCCCCATCTCCACAGATACGCAGTATTTT
CDR3aa: CASSPTSGSPISTDTQYF

d_gene: TRBD1
v_gene: TRBV7-2
abundance: many
j_gene: TRBJ2-7
CDR3nt: TGTGCCAGCAGCCGAACCGGACAGGGGGCTGCTTACGAGCAGTACTTC
CDR3aa: CASSRTGQGAAYEQYF

d_gene: -
v_gene: TRBV27
abundance: many
j_gene: TRBJ1-1
CDR3nt: TGTGCCAGCATCGCGGGGGCTTACACTGAAGCTTTCTTT
CDR3aa: CASIAGAYTEAFF

d_gene: -
v_gene: TRBV7-8
abundance: many
j_gene: TRBJ1-6
CDR3nt: TGTGCCAGCAGCTTAGCCGGGGCGGGGGGCAATTCACCCCTCCACTTT
CDR3aa: CASSLAGAGGNSPLHF

d_gene: -
v_gene: TRBV6-1
abundance: many
j_gene: TRBJ1-2
CDR3nt: TGTGCCAGCAGTGGTGTAGGGGTGGAAGGCTACACCTTC
CDR3aa: CASSGVGVEGYTF

d_gene: TRBD1
v_gene: TRBV10-3
abundance: many
j_gene: TRBJ2-5
CDR3nt: TGTGCCACTCGGACAGGGGGACAGACCCAGTACTTC
CDR3aa: CATRTGGQTQYF

d_gene: TRBD2
v_gene: TRBV19
abundance: many
j_gene: TRBJ2-3
CDR3nt: TGTGCCAGTAGTAACCCCGGGGGAGCGGGGATCACAGATACGCAGTATTTT
CDR3aa: CASSNPGGAGITDTQYF

d_gene: -
v_gene: TRBV28
abundance: many
j_gene: TRBJ2-7
CDR3nt: TGTGCCAGCAGTCTCGACCCAAGGAGCTCCTACGAGCAGTACTTC
CDR3aa: CASSLDPRSSYEQYF

d_gene: TRBD1
v_gene: TRBV7-8
abundance: -
j_gene: TRBJ1-2
CDR3nt: TGTGCCAGCAGCTTAGACAGGGGGGATGGCTACACCTTC
CDR3aa: CASSLDRGDGYTF

d_gene: -
v_gene: TRBV19
abundance: many
j_gene: TRBJ1-1
CDR3nt: TGTGCCAGTAGCTTCAGAAAGATTTTGAACACTGAAGCTTTCTTT
CDR3aa: CASSFRKILNTEAFF

d_gene: -
v_gene: TRBV7-3
abundance: many
j_gene: TRBJ1-3
CDR3nt: TGTGCCAGCAGCTTAGGAAGGGGGACTGGAAACACCATATATTTT
CDR3aa: CASSLGRGTGNTIYF

d_gene: TRBD2
v_gene: TRBV4-1
abundance: medium-sized
j_gene: TRBJ2-7
CDR3nt: TGCGCCAGCAGCCAAGTGTTCGGGAGGGTGGCGGAGCAGTACTTC
CDR3aa: CASSQVFGRVAEQYF

d_gene: -
v_gene: TRBV28
abundance: few
j_gene: TRBJ2-1
CDR3nt: TGTGCCAGCAGTTCCCCGGGGATTATCTACAATGAGCAGTTCTTC
CDR3aa: CASSSPGIIYNEQFF

d_gene: -
v_gene: TRBV7-9
abundance: many
j_gene: TRBJ2-7
CDR3nt: TGTGCCAGCAAGGGGCCAGGGATTTCCTACGAGCAGTACTTC
CDR3aa: CASKGPGISYEQYF

d_gene: TRBD1
v_gene: TRBV19
abundance: many
j_gene: TRBJ1-1
CDR3nt: TGTGCCAGTAGTATAGGCCAACAGGGGGCGGAAGCTTTCTTT
CDR3aa: CASSIGQQGAEAFF

d_gene: -
v_gene: TRBV5-1
abundance: many
j_gene: TRBJ2-1
CDR3nt: TGCGCCAGCAGCTTGGACCACAGCTCCTACAATGAGCAGTTCTTC
CDR3aa: CASSLDHSSYNEQFF